The clone carrying this TCR beta chain has a single count. The record originates from a study of shared clonotypes between healthy human individuals. In replicate PCRs of unsorted PBMC, 250 to 350 ng DNA, some 30,000 T cell genomes, was used. Profiled with immunoSEQ multiplex PCR; TCRdb holds only in-frame clones, not every one. Among roughly 450,000 clones listed, more than 65% were seen once. Specimen: PBMCs. This clonotype was obtained from a woman aged 40 to 49 in good health. Some clones in this sample may be carry-over from other donors' samples.

The CDR3 loop reads CASSQGDRDAGELFF. The CDR3 DNA follows: TGCGCCAGCAGCCAAGGAGACAGGGATGCCGGGGAGCTGTTTTTT. The chain recombines TRBV4-1 with TRBJ2-2; TRBD1 aligns across 7 bases. The CDR3 is 15 residues long. V lost 1 base, J lost 6 bases, and 5 bases stayed unmatched. The V gene's germline CDR1 is MGHRA and CDR2 YSYEKL.